Following are 7 T cell receptor beta chains from one sample sequenced in a study of early T cells in non-severe SARS-CoV-2 infection (dated by TCRdb to the early 2020s). Library prep was done by 5' RACE. Instrument on record: NextSeq 500. TCRdb applied fastp at Q25 and MiXCR to the public reads, then kept only in-frame beta chains. Merged by CDR3 protein, the rows form single entries marked with the most common genes and DNA. Across this sample there are around 50,000 distinct CDR3 sequences, with 10% to 15% seen only once. Roughly a tenth of the sample belongs to the ten largest clones. Sequenced input: whole blood. These receptors all come from an adult who was a healthcare worker with PCR-confirmed SARS-CoV-2 infection or an uninfected control (not recorded which).

The rearrangement uses TRBV6-6 and TRBJ2-7; 9 bases are shared with TRBD2. The CDR3 totals 16 residues. V lost 4 bases and J lost 4; bases outside the gene matches: 11. Germline CDR1 MNHNY, CDR2 SVGAGI (reference sequence). The CDR3 region is CASSLVTSGSLYEQYF. In DNA, the CDR3 is TGTGCCAGCAGTTTGGTGACTAGCGGTTCGTTATACGAGCAGTACTTC.

V gene TRBV7-8 combines with J gene TRBJ2-3; the match to TRBD2 covers 10 bases. Unmatched junction bases numbered 5, after V lost 1 base and J lost 4 bases. Germline CDR1 is SGHVS and CDR2 is FQNEAQ. The length of the CDR3 is 16 residues. CDR3 loop: CASSLDLAGAPDTQYF. The CDR3 coding sequence is TGTGCCAGCAGCTTAGATCTAGCGGGGGCCCCAGATACGCAGTATTTT.

This clonotype was recorded at least ten times. V and J are TRBV29-1 and TRBJ2-1; 9 positions agree with TRBD1. Germline V gene lookup returns CDR1 SQVTM and CDR2 ANQGSEA. V was pared by 8 bases and J by 8 bases, with 10 bases of the junction left unmatched. The CDR3 totals 13 residues. Written as DNA, the CDR3 is TGCAGCCTCCAGGGACAGGGAACTGATGAGCAGTTCTTC. Protein sequence: CSLQGQGTDEQFF.

J is TRBJ2-3 and V is TRBV20-1; a possible D gene is TRBD2 (6 bases). There are 15 residues in the CDR3. V lost 0 bases and J 7 bases, leaving 17 bases between the germline ends. Germline V gene data show CDR1 as DFQATT and CDR2 as SNEGSKA (reference sequence). This CDR3 reads CSAREGLLLRNTQYF. The DNA of the CDR3 is TGCAGTGCTAGAGAGGGACTCCTGTTGAGAAATACGCAGTATTTT.

This clonotype has only a few counts. The chain employs TRBV5-1 and TRBJ2-7; 8 bases map to TRBD1. CDR1 and CDR2 from the germline V gene are SGHRS and YFSETQ. Trimming took 1 base from V and 1 from J; bases not matched to a gene: 1. This CDR3 region has 14 residues. The CDR3 loop reads CASSLWTGSYEQYF. Here the CDR3 DNA reads TGCGCCAGCAGCTTGTGGACAGGGTCCTACGAGCAGTACTTC.

The gene calls are TRBV12-3 or TRBV12-4 and TRBJ1-1; TRBD1 aligns across 10 bases. CDR3 length: 15 amino acids. The V and J ends lost 3 bases and 3 bases, in that order; junction bases with no gene match: 4. The CDR3, as DNA: TGTGCCAGCAGTTTGGGACAGGGGAGGTACACTGAAGCTTTCTTT. Its protein product is CASSLGQGRYTEAFF.

This clonotype was found a few times. This rearrangement joins TRBV11-1 to TRBJ2-7; possible D gene TRBD1, 6 bases. This CDR3 has 14 residues. Trimming pared 4 bases from V and 2 bases from J, leaving 12 bases between. The germline V gene encodes CDR1 SGHAT and CDR2 FQDESV (reference sequence). The CDR3 loop is CASSSGTSPYEQYF. The CDR3 nucleotides read TGTGCCAGCAGCTCCGGGACATCTCCCTACGAGCAGTACTTC.